The 27 T cell receptor beta chains below all came from one sample that was sequenced in a study of T cell repertoires in cytomegalovirus infection. TCRdb reanalysed the reads using MiXCR and keeps one entry per CDR3 protein. The repertoire holds about half a million distinct CDR3 sequences, about 33% seen once, with roughly a sixth in the top ten. These receptors have no identified antigens. This specimen was cultured PBMCs, taken from culture after CMV antigen stimulation. These receptors all stem from a human donor in good health (CMV status not recorded). Some clones in this sample may be carry-over from other donors' samples.

This clonotype turned up a few times. The chain links TRBV7-2 to TRBJ2-5, with a tentative D call TRBD1 (6 bases). Per the germline V gene, CDR1 is SGHTA and CDR2 is FQGNSA. The V end was cut by 5 bases, the J end by 0 bases, with 22 bases between. The CDR3 totals 18 residues. The DNA of the CDR3 is TGTGCCAGCAGCACTACACTACAGGGCCGACTCTACCAAGAGACCCAGTACTTC. It yields the protein CASSTTLQGRLYQETQYF.

This chain uses TRBV6-5 with TRBJ2-5; D is perhaps TRBD1 (5 bases). The V end lost 4 bases, the J end lost 6 bases, and 21 bases lay between the germline ends. Germline V CDR1 and CDR2: MNHEY, SVGAGI. This CDR3 is 16 amino acids long. The CDR3 spells CASSWKKGHHGQTQYF. The CDR3 nucleotides are TGTGCCAGCAGTTGGAAGAAGGGGCACCACGGCCAGACCCAGTACTTC.

The rearrangement joins TRBV28 to TRBJ2-1; 8 bases match TRBD2. Germline assignment: CDR1 MDHEN and CDR2 SYDVKM. V shed 5 bases, J shed 4 bases, and the junction held 10 bases outside the gene matches. The CDR3 runs to 16 residues. CDR3 sequence: CASSKALAGLYNEQFF. For the CDR3, the DNA is TGTGCCAGCAGTAAGGCTCTAGCGGGCCTTTACAATGAGCAGTTCTTC.

This clonotype was observed a few times. The gene calls are TRBV11-3 and TRBJ2-1, with 8 positions matching TRBD2. V was clipped by 5 bases and J by 8 bases; unmatched bases: 8. The CDR3 sequence is 14 residues long. Germline CDR1 is SGHNT and CDR2 is YENEEA. In nucleotides, the CDR3 is TGTGCCAGCAGCCGTTCAGCGGGAGCAGATGAGCAGTTCTTC. It is translated as CASSRSAGADEQFF. Together with reference TRBV11-3 and TRBJ2-1, the CDR3 gives the full variable domain: EAGVVQSPRYKIIEKKQPVAFWCNPISGHNTLYWYLQNLGQGPELLIRYENEEAVDDSQLPKDRFSAERLKGVDSTLKIQPAELGDSAVYLCASSRSAGADEQFFGPGTRLTVL.

This clonotype was detected only a few times. The gene calls are TRBV24-1 and TRBJ1-3, with no clear D. V gave up 8 bases and J gave up 2 bases, with 6 bases separating them. This CDR3 contains 12 residues. Germline CDR1 KGHDR, CDR2 SFDVKD. CDR3: CATKSPGNTIYF. CDR3 in DNA: TGTGCCACCAAATCTCCTGGAAACACCATATATTTT.

This rearrangement joins TRBV7-2 to TRBJ2-1; 7 bases fit TRBD1. This CDR3 has 15 amino acids. The J segment lost 3 bases and the V segment lost 5 bases, leaving 7 bases of the junction unmatched. The V gene's germline CDR1 is SGHTA and CDR2 FQGNSA. Here the CDR3 reads CASSAGAGGYNEQFF. The CDR3 coding sequence is TGTGCCAGCAGCGCAGGGGCAGGGGGCTACAATGAGCAGTTCTTC.

This chain links TRBV11-2 with TRBJ1-1; 7 bases map to TRBD1. J lost 6 bases, V lost 4 bases, and 20 bases had no gene match. Germline values: CDR1 SGHAT, CDR2 FQNNGV. The CDR3 sequence is 18 residues long. The CDR3 spells CASSSNRDRKSRRAEAFF. As DNA, the CDR3 is TGTGCCAGCAGCTCAAACCGGGACAGAAAGTCCCGTCGGGCTGAAGCTTTCTTT.

The sample holds many counts of this clonotype. V and J are TRBV7-2 and TRBJ1-2; no definite D call. This CDR3 spans 14 amino acids. V shed 7 bases and J shed 6 bases, with 18 bases lying between them. Per germline, CDR1 SGHTA and CDR2 FQGNSA. The CDR3 sequence is CASTTSGAWDGYTF. The DNA of the CDR3 is TGTGCCAGCACCACGAGCGGAGCCTGGGATGGCTACACCTTC.

J is TRBJ1-5 and V is TRBV28, with D possibly being TRBD1 (6 bases). Trimming took off 11 bases at V and 3 bases at J, with 11 bases between the two ends. CDR3 length: 12 residues. CDR1 is MDHEN and CDR2 is SYDVKM in the germline V gene. The DNA of the CDR3 is TGTGCCGGGGGGCGGCTCAATCAGCCCCAGCATTTT. As protein: CAGGRLNQPQHF. Complete variable domain (other parts from reference TRBV28 and TRBJ1-5): DVKVTQSSRYLVKRTGEKVFLECVQDMDHENMFWYRQDPGLGLRLIYFSYDVKMKEKGDIPEGYSVSREKKERFSLILESASTNQTSMYLCAGGRLNQPQHFGDGTRLSIL.

The chain is built from TRBV25-1 and TRBJ1-4; no definite D call. The V gene lost 1 base and the J gene lost 5 bases, with 14 bases spanning the gap. Germline CDR1 and CDR2: MGHDK and SYGVNS. The length of the CDR3 is 16 residues. The CDR3: CASSEFWSRLNEKLFF. As DNA, the CDR3 is TGTGCCAGCAGTGAATTTTGGAGTAGATTAAATGAAAAACTGTTTTTT. Variable domain in full (rest from reference TRBV25-1 and TRBJ1-4): EADIYQTPRYLVIGTGKKITLECSQTMGHDKMYWYQQDPGMELHLIHYSYGVNSTEKGDLSSESTVSRIRTEHFPLTLESARPSHTSQYLCASSEFWSRLNEKLFFGSGTQLSVL.

The J gene is TRBJ2-7, the V gene TRBV29-1; D not certain. V was trimmed by 0 bases and J by 2 bases, leaving 14 bases between them. Germline values: CDR1 SQVTM, CDR2 ANQGSEA. The CDR3 loop spans 15 amino acids. CDR3 amino acids: CSVEEPLDKTYEQYV. In nucleotides, the CDR3 is TGCAGCGTTGAAGAGCCACTCGACAAAACCTACGAGCAGTACGTC.

This chain uses TRBV19 with TRBJ1-5; 10 bases line up with TRBD1. Trimming at V came to 3 bases and at J to 2 bases, leaving 1 base not matched to a gene. From germline, CDR1 is LNHDA and CDR2 SQIVND (reference sequence). The CDR3 sequence is 15 residues long. CDR3 loop: CASSMDRGGNQPQHF. CDR3 DNA sequence: TGTGCCAGTAGTATGGACAGGGGGGGCAATCAGCCCCAGCATTTT. The complete variable domain, with remaining parts taken from reference TRBV19 and TRBJ1-5, reads DGGITQSPKYLFRKEGQNVTLSCEQNLNHDAMYWYRQDPGQGLRLIYYSQIVNDFQKGDIAEGYSVSREKKESFPLTVTSAQKNPTAFYLCASSMDRGGNQPQHFGDGTRLSIL.

This clonotype was seen only a few times. The chain is built from TRBV4-3 and TRBJ2-3; D gene uncertain. The CDR3 is 16 amino acids. Germline CDR1 LGHNA, CDR2 YSLEER. V was shortened by 0 bases and J by 4 bases, with 14 bases between the two germline ends. The CDR3 DNA reads as TGCGCCAGCAGCCAAGATCTCACCCTTCGTGCAGATACGCAGTATTTT. This gives the protein CASSQDLTLRADTQYF.

The chain uses TRBV19 and TRBJ2-1; TRBD1 agrees at 9 bases. The CDR3 is 15 amino acids. The V and J ends lost 7 bases and 4 bases, in that order; junction bases with no gene match: 8. The germline V gene has CDR1 LNHDA and CDR2 SQIVND (reference sequence). CDR3 nucleotides: TGTGCCAGTACCCCGACAGGGGGAGTTTACAATGAGCAGTTCTTC. Translating gives CASTPTGGVYNEQFF.

The chain recombines TRBV6-2 or TRBV6-3 with TRBJ2-1; 13 bases map to TRBD2. Germline CDR1 and CDR2: MNHEY and SVGEGT. The trim removed 6 bases at V and 10 bases at J, leaving 9 bases unmatched. This CDR3 is 15 amino acids long. The CDR3 is CASRKLAGGVGEQFF. CDR3 nucleotides: TGTGCCAGCAGGAAACTAGCGGGAGGGGTAGGGGAGCAGTTCTTC.

This chain links TRBV27 with TRBJ2-1; perhaps D is TRBD1 or TRBD2 (6 bases each). The length of the CDR3 is 17 residues. Germline V lookup: CDR1 MNHEY, CDR2 SMNVEV (reference sequence). The V gene lost 8 bases and the J gene lost 0 bases, with 20 bases spanning the gap. The CDR3 DNA reads TGTGCCAGCGTATTCTCGGGGGCAGGGAGCTCCTACAATGAGCAGTTCTTC. Residues: CASVFSGAGSSYNEQFF.

In its sample, this clonotype was seen a few times. The CDR3 DNA follows: TGTGCCAGCTGGACAGGGGATAGCAATCAGCCCCAGCATTTT. This sequence encodes CASWTGDSNQPQHF. The V and J genes are TRBV6-1 and TRBJ1-5; 9 bases are shared with TRBD1. The CDR3 is 14 amino acids. Trimming cost V 8 bases and J 0 bases; bases outside gene matches: 2. Germline CDR1 and CDR2: MNHNS and SASEGT.

This chain uses TRBV11-2 with TRBJ2-5, with 8 bases fitting TRBD1. After removal of 5 bases from V and 5 bases from J, the junction contained 7 bases not matched to a gene. The CDR3 covers 14 residues. Germline CDR1 SGHAT, CDR2 FQNNGV. CDR3 bases: TGTGCCAGCAGCCAGGACAGGGCGATGGAGACCCAGTACTTC. This gives the protein CASSQDRAMETQYF.

The J gene is TRBJ2-1, the V gene TRBV9; 7 bases map to TRBD2. This CDR3 has 19 amino acids. The germline V gene encodes CDR1 SGDLS and CDR2 YYNGEE. The V segment lost 3 bases and the J segment 2 bases; nucleotides outside the gene matches: 17. CDR3 loop: CASSALGGSRDYTYNEQFF. Written as DNA, the CDR3 is TGTGCCAGCAGCGCTCTCGGTGGGAGTCGGGACTATACCTACAATGAGCAGTTCTTC.

The V gene is TRBV7-9, the J gene TRBJ2-1; 12 nucleotides agree with TRBD2. The V gene's germline CDR1 is SEHNR and CDR2 FQNEAQ (reference sequence). The CDR3 covers 15 residues. J was trimmed by 5 bases and V by 6 bases; bases with no gene match: 5. In nucleotides, the CDR3 is TGTGCCAGCAGACTAGCGGGAGGATTAAACAATGAGCAGTTCTTC. The encoded protein is CASRLAGGLNNEQFF.

This chain uses TRBV19 with TRBJ2-7, with D perhaps TRBD1 or TRBD2 (5 bases each). The germline V gene has CDR1 LNHDA and CDR2 SQIVND (reference sequence). The CDR3 has 13 residues. Here the CDR3 reads CGRDGRGVYEQYF. CDR3 in DNA: TGTGGAAGAGATGGTCGAGGGGTCTACGAGCAGTACTTC.

This clonotype has just a few counts. The chain joins TRBV19 to TRBJ2-1; unclear D gene. The CDR3 totals 13 residues. CDR1 and CDR2 (germline): LNHDA, SQIVND (reference sequence). The ends were cut back, 4 bases at V and 2 bases at J, with 6 bases in the middle. The chain's CDR3 is CASSSAAYNEQFF. The CDR3 DNA follows: TGTGCCAGTAGTAGCGCAGCCTACAATGAGCAGTTCTTC. Together with reference TRBV19 and TRBJ2-1, the CDR3 gives the full variable domain: DGGITQSPKYLFRKEGQNVTLSCEQNLNHDAMYWYRQDPGQGLRLIYYSQIVNDFQKGDIAEGYSVSREKKESFPLTVTSAQKNPTAFYLCASSSAAYNEQFFGPGTRLTVL.

This clonotype was observed many times. The genes are TRBV19 and TRBJ2-7; 8 bases line up with TRBD2. Germline CDR1 LNHDA, CDR2 SQIVND (reference sequence). This CDR3 contains 15 residues. The ends lost 5 bases at V and 1 base at J; junction bases unmatched: 7. The CDR3 reads CASSLSGRGSYEQYF. The CDR3 coding sequence is TGTGCCAGTAGTCTCAGCGGGAGAGGGTCCTACGAGCAGTACTTC.

The CDR3 nucleotides are TGTGCCAGCAGCCGCGGGGGTTACGAGCAGTACGTC. As protein: CASSRGGYEQYV. The chain recombines TRBV12-3 or TRBV12-4 with TRBJ2-7, with 7 bases matching TRBD2. The CDR3 covers 12 residues. V shed 6 bases, J shed 4 bases, and the junction held 3 bases outside the gene matches.

This chain links TRBV29-1 with TRBJ1-3, with 8 bases matching TRBD1. The germline CDR1 and CDR2 sequences are SQVTM and ANQGSEA. V lost 6 bases and J lost 6; bases outside the gene matches: 4. CDR3 length: 12 amino acids. The CDR3 sequence is CSVQTGVNTIYF. CDR3 coding DNA: TGCAGCGTACAGACAGGGGTAAACACCATATATTTT. The complete variable domain, with remaining parts taken from reference TRBV29-1 and TRBJ1-3, reads SAVISQKPSRDICQRGTSLTIQCQVDSQVTMMFWYRQQPGQSLTLIATANQGSEATYESGFVIDKFPISRPNLTFSTLTVSNMSPEDSSIYLCSVQTGVNTIYFGEGSWLTVV.

This clonotype was detected a few times. The chain has TRBV7-6 and TRBJ2-2, with 10 bases matching TRBD1. The CDR3 length is 17 residues. J gave up 0 bases and V 6 bases, and 7 bases lay outside the gene matches. CDR1 is SGHVS, CDR2 FNYEAQ, per germline. The CDR3 region has the DNA TGTGCCAGCAGGGAGACAGGGGGCTTTCCGAACACCGGGGAGCTGTTTTTT. It specifies CASRETGGFPNTGELFF.

In its sample, this clonotype was seen many times. The chain employs TRBV7-9 and TRBJ1-4, with 9 bases matching TRBD1. This CDR3 has 14 residues. J lost 8 bases, V lost 7 bases, and 8 bases had no gene match. From germline, CDR1 is SEHNR and CDR2 FQNEAQ (reference sequence). The CDR3, as DNA: TGTGCCAGCAATTGGGGGACAGGGCACGAAAAACTGTTTTTT. Translated: CASNWGTGHEKLFF.